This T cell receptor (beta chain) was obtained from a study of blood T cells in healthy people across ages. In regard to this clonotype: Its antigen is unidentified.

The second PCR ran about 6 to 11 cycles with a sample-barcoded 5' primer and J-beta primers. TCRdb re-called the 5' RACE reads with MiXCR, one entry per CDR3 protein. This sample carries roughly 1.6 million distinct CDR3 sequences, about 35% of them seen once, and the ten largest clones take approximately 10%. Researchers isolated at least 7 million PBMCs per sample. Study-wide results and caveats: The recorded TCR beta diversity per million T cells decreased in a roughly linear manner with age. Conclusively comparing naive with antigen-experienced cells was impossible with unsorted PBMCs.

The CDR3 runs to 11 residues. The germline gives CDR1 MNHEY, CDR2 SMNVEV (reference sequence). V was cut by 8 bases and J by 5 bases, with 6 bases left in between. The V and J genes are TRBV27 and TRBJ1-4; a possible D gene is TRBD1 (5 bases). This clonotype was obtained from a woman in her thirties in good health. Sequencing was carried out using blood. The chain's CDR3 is CASGQNEKLFF. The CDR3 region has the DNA TGTGCCAGCGGACAAAATGAAAAACTGTTTTTT.